The clone carrying this T cell receptor (beta chain) came up a few times. Antigen unknown. The data belong to a study of regulatory T cells in long-lasting Graves disease. TCR beta libraries were built with iRepertoire HTBI primers and Arm-PCR of CDR3 regions. One entry per CDR3 protein, called by TCRdb with MiXCR from the multiplex PCR reads. The profile covers some 300,000 distinct CDR3 sequences, with under 25% appearing a single time and about 56% taken by the ten largest. Study conclusions and caveats: The study examined only peripheral blood, not thyroid tissue.

As for time point: persistent/refractory GD, antithyroid drugs over 5 years with positive TRAb. After RNA was extracted from PBMCs, the TCR library was made from it. Per American Thyroid Association guidelines, Graves' disease was diagnosed. Around 9 milliliters of peripheral blood were drawn into EDTA tubes. The sequence derives from a female donor with Graves disease. Specimen: peripheral blood mononuclear cells (PBMCs), collected when the disease was refractory, from a patient treated with antithyroid drugs.

The CDR3 nucleotides read TGTGCCAGCAGTTACCTGGACGGTGAAAAACTGTTTTTT. Its protein is CASSYLDGEKLFF. The gene calls are TRBV6-2 or TRBV6-3 and TRBJ1-4; the D is unclear. The CDR3 is made up of 13 amino acids. The germline V gene encodes CDR1 MNHEY and CDR2 SVGEGT. The V and J ends lost 2 bases and 7 bases respectively, with 8 bases between them.